The source of this TCR beta chain is a study of blood T cells in healthy people across ages. PCR was performed a second time for 7 to 11 cycles using a sample-barcoded 5' primer and a J-beta primer mix. TCRdb fed the 5' RACE reads into MiXCR, producing one record per CDR3 protein. There are nearly 800,000 distinct CDR3 sequences in the sample; around 25% occur only once, and roughly 3.5% lies in the top ten. Comment on this clonotype: Sequence at one end of the junction differs from germline and may be a read error.

The germline gives CDR1 MNHEY, CDR2 SVGEGT. The CDR3 consists of 16 residues. Researchers report isolating at least 7 million PBMCs per sample. These data were also reused for a study on T cells of mothers and their children.

The source of this sequence is a boy younger than 18 in good health. The V call is TRBV6-2 or TRBV6-3, the J call TRBJ2-5; a possible D gene is TRBD1 (6 bases). The sequenced sample was blood. CDR3 bases: TGTGCCAGCAGAGGGGGTATTGGAGTTCTCCAAGCGACCCAGTACTTC. It codes for CASRGGIGVLQATQYF.